This TCR beta chain stems from a study of T cells in Graves' hyperthyroidism and ophthalmopathy. Study-wide background: The blood sample was taken at first diagnosis, before treatment began. Study findings and constraints: Progression to ophthalmopathy was predicted a median of 6.5 months early.

This clonotype showed up many times. The antigen is not known. Researchers took RNA transcripts and amplified the TCR beta CDR3 regions from them. HTBI primers drove first-round RT-PCR of the TCR CDR3. MiXCR was run by TCRdb on the multiplex PCR reads, yielding one entry per CDR3 protein. The profile covers a few hundred thousand distinct CDR3 sequences, with roughly an eighth appearing a single time and 34% taken by the ten largest. The CDR3 totals 13 residues. Trimming cost V 6 bases and J 12 bases; bases outside gene matches: 11. PBMCs came from 7.5 to 10 ml fresh peripheral blood. V is TRBV12-3 or TRBV12-4 and J is TRBJ1-1; 9 bases line up with TRBD1. The material sequenced was blood. The TCR originated in a woman aged 40-49 years with Graves' ophthalmopathy. The CDR3 nucleotides are TGTGCCAGCAGCCCCCCGGGACAGGGTCGTTCTTTCTTT. As protein: CASSPPGQGRSFF.